Following are 23 T cell receptor beta chains from one sample sequenced in a study of blood T cell repertoires in COVID-19. Clones were sequenced by immunoSEQ multiplex PCR, and TCRdb holds only the in-frame ones, with some missing. The sample records about 54,000 clones, roughly 76% being singletons. What was sequenced was peripheral blood. These receptors were taken from a woman aged 60-75 years with acute or convalescent COVID-19.

This rearrangement joins TRBV27 to TRBJ1-3; D is unresolved. The CDR3 has 16 amino acids. Between the trimmed V and J ends, which lost 5 bases and 0 bases, there was a span of 14 bases. Germline loops: CDR1 MNHEY, CDR2 SMNVEV (reference sequence). This CDR3 is CASSPRSPYSGNTIYF. Written as DNA, the CDR3 is TGTGCCAGCAGTCCCAGGTCTCCTTACTCTGGAAACACCATATATTTT.

The chain employs TRBV5-1 and TRBJ2-1, with 8 bases matching TRBD2. Trimming took 3 bases from V and 4 from J; bases not matched to a gene: 6. The CDR3 length is 15 residues. Germline assignment: CDR1 SGHRS and CDR2 YFSETQ. The CDR3 protein is CASSWTSRSYNEQFF. Here the CDR3 DNA reads TGCGCCAGCAGCTGGACTAGCCGGTCGTACAATGAGCAGTTCTTC.

The chain carries TRBV2 and TRBJ2-5; D is unresolved. Germline loops: CDR1 SNHLY, CDR2 FYNNEI. The ends were cut back, 2 bases at V and 4 bases at J, with 8 bases in the middle. This CDR3 spans 13 amino acids. CDR3 in DNA: TGTGCCAGCAGTGAACGCAGGTTAGAGACCCAGTACTTC. It encodes CASSERRLETQYF.

The V call is TRBV27, the J call TRBJ2-3, with 11 positions matching TRBD2. The germline V gene encodes CDR1 MNHEY and CDR2 SMNVEV (reference sequence). The V and J ends lost 3 bases and 4 bases, in that order; junction bases with no gene match: 6. The CDR3 has 16 amino acids. The CDR3 DNA reads TGTGCCAGCAGTTTTATAACTAGCGGGGGCCCAGATACGCAGTATTTT. Its protein is CASSFITSGGPDTQYF.

The table lists this clone with a few counts. This chain connects TRBV3-1 (or the pseudogene TRBV3-2) to TRBJ1-6; D perhaps matches TRBD1 (6 bases). The CDR3 totals 15 residues. V gave up 4 bases and J gave up 5 bases, with 12 bases separating them. CDR1 and CDR2 (germline): LGHDT, YNNKEL (reference sequence). The CDR3 DNA reads as TGTGCCAGCAGCCGGGCGGACAGCGATAATTCACCCCTCCACTTT. This translates into CASSRADSDNSPLHF.

CDR3: CASSSAKSGDNEQFF. CDR3 nucleotides: TGTGCCAGCAGCTCAGCTAAGTCAGGCGACAATGAGCAGTTCTTC. V usage is TRBV5-4 and J usage is TRBJ2-1; no definite D call. From germline, CDR1 is SGHNT and CDR2 YYREEE (reference sequence). The germline V and J ends were trimmed by 3 bases and 5 bases, with 15 bases remaining between them. The CDR3 runs to 15 residues.

In this sample, this clone turned up a few times. This chain uses TRBV27 with TRBJ2-1; 10 nucleotides line up with TRBD2. V lost 7 bases, J lost 1 base, and 10 bases stayed unmatched. In germline, CDR1 is MNHEY, CDR2 SMNVEV (reference sequence). CDR3 length equals 17 residues. The CDR3 nucleotides are TGTGCCAGCACCAGGAGGACTAGCGGTAGTTCCTACAATGAGCAGTTCTTC. This encodes CASTRRTSGSSYNEQFF.

The chain uses TRBV14 and TRBJ2-7; 9 bases align to TRBD1. The germline V gene encodes CDR1 SGHDN and CDR2 FVKESK. V shed 4 bases, J shed 2 bases, and the junction held 6 bases outside the gene matches. There are 15 residues in the CDR3. DNA for the CDR3: TGTGCCAGCAGCCTCGGACAGGGGCTCCCCTACGAGCAGTACTTC. Translation: CASSLGQGLPYEQYF.

The CDR3 DNA sequence: TGTGCCACTGCCTCGGGGGCAACTAATGAAAAACTGTTTTTT. It translates to CATASGATNEKLFF. The chain is built from TRBV19 and TRBJ1-4; weak D call: TRBD1 (5 bases). Trimming shortened V by 10 bases and J by 0 bases, and 12 bases separated the two germline ends. Germline values: CDR1 LNHDA, CDR2 SQIVND (reference sequence). The CDR3 is 14 amino acids.

V is TRBV3-1 (or the pseudogene TRBV3-2) and J is TRBJ1-1; 8 nucleotides match TRBD1. Trimming cost V 1 base and J 7 bases; bases outside gene matches: 11. Germline CDR1 and CDR2: LGHDT and YNNKEL (reference sequence). The CDR3 spans 16 residues. The CDR3 bases are TGTGCCAGCAGCCAAGCTGGGACAGGCGGTTCCCATGAAGCTTTCTTT. Protein product: CASSQAGTGGSHEAFF.

The chain has TRBV30 and TRBJ2-2, with TRBD2 matching over 9 bases. Trimming at V came to 0 bases and at J to 15 bases, leaving 8 bases not matched to a gene. Germline V gene lookup returns CDR1 GTSNPN and CDR2 SVGIG (reference sequence). The CDR3 is 13 amino acids. In DNA, the CDR3 is TGTGCCTGGAGTGTATTAGCGGGAGCTTTGGTGTTTTTT. It translates to CAWSVLAGALVFF.

The J gene is TRBJ2-3, the V gene TRBV5-1; 7 bases are shared with TRBD1. CDR1 is SGHRS, CDR2 YFSETQ, per germline. The V and J ends lost 4 bases and 3 bases, in that order; junction bases with no gene match: 5. There are 14 residues in the CDR3. The CDR3 loop is CASSAGTVTDTQYF. DNA of the CDR3: TGCGCCAGCAGCGCCGGGACAGTTACAGATACGCAGTATTTT.

The gene calls are TRBV6-5 and TRBJ1-6; D is undetermined. Between the trimmed V and J ends, which lost 5 bases and 9 bases, there was a span of 8 bases. CDR1 and CDR2 from the germline V gene are MNHEY and SVGAGI. The CDR3 is 12 amino acids. CDR3 sequence (DNA): TGTGCCAGCAGTCCCCGGTTTTCACCCCTCCACTTT. This codes for CASSPRFSPLHF.

The CDR3 region has the DNA TGTGCCAGCAGCTTTTGGGGCCCGTCGGCGGGAGGGGGCACAGATACGCAGTATTTT. Encoded protein: CASSFWGPSAGGGTDTQYF. The chain joins TRBV7-2 to TRBJ2-3; 9 nucleotides line up with TRBD2. This CDR3 is 19 amino acids long. V shed 3 bases, J shed 1 base, and the junction held 14 bases outside the gene matches. Germline V lookup: CDR1 SGHTA, CDR2 FQGNSA. Full variable domain (rest looked up from reference TRBV7-2 and TRBJ2-3): GAGVSQSPSNKVTEKGKDVELRCDPISGHTALYWYRQSLGQGLEFLIYFQGNSAPDKSGLPSDRFSAERTGGSVSTLTIQRTQQEDSAVYLCASSFWGPSAGGGTDTQYFGPGTRLTVL.

This chain links TRBV6-5 with TRBJ2-7, with TRBD2 as a possible D gene (5 bases). CDR3 size: 15 residues. Germline loops: CDR1 MNHEY, CDR2 SVGAGI. With 2 bases removed from V and 3 bases from J, the gap between germline ends came to 14 bases. CDR3 in amino acids: CASSYGGPSNYEQYF. The CDR3 DNA sequence: TGTGCCAGCAGTTACGGCGGGCCAAGTAACTACGAGCAGTACTTC.

This chain uses TRBV7-2 with TRBJ1-2; 9 bases fit TRBD1. Germline CDR1 reads SGHTA; CDR2 reads FQGNSA. V lost 5 bases, J lost 5 bases, and 3 bases stayed unmatched. This CDR3 has 13 residues. The DNA for the CDR3 is TGTGCCAGCAGCCATGGGACAGGGTATGGCTACACCTTC. As protein: CASSHGTGYGYTF.

The chain carries TRBV7-3 and TRBJ1-1; D is unresolved. The length of the CDR3 is 13 residues. CDR1 and CDR2 from the germline V gene are SGHTA and FQGTGA. V was shortened by 5 bases and J by 2 bases, with 9 bases between the two germline ends. The CDR3 bases are TGTGCCAGCAGCCATGGAGTCAACACTGAAGCTTTCTTT. Translating gives CASSHGVNTEAFF.

CDR3 sequence reads: CASVLGQNYNEQFF. The CDR3 DNA sequence: TGTGCCAGCGTGTTGGGACAGAACTACAATGAGCAGTTCTTC. J is TRBJ2-1 and V is TRBV2; 7 positions agree with TRBD1. This CDR3 is built from 14 residues. CDR1 is SNHLY, CDR2 FYNNEI, per germline. V shed 8 bases, J shed 3 bases, and the junction held 7 bases outside the gene matches. The full variable domain, completed using reference TRBV2 and TRBJ2-1, is EPEVTQTPSHQVTQMGQEVILRCVPISNHLYFYWYRQILGQKVEFLVSFYNNEISEKSEIFDDQFSVERPDGSNFTLKIRSTKLEDSAMYFCASVLGQNYNEQFFGPGTRLTVL.

J is TRBJ2-7 and V is TRBV5-1, with 9 bases that match TRBD1. J was trimmed by 4 bases and V by 4 bases; bases with no gene match: 6. Germline CDR1 and CDR2: SGHRS and YFSETQ. This CDR3 comprises 14 residues. In DNA, the CDR3 is TGCGCCAGCAGCACGACAGGGGGGAATTACGAGCAGTACTTC. It specifies CASSTTGGNYEQYF.

The DNA for the CDR3 is TGTGCCAGCAGTGGGGGCGGGGGGACTAATTCACCCCTCCACTTT. This sequence encodes CASSGGGGTNSPLHF. The gene calls are TRBV5-5 and TRBJ1-6; a possible D gene is TRBD1 (6 bases). The CDR3 consists of 15 residues. Trimming stripped 5 bases from V and 6 bases from J, with 15 bases between. Per germline, CDR1 SGHKS and CDR2 YYEKEE (reference sequence).

The chain is built from TRBV5-4 and TRBJ2-2; TRBD1 might be the D (5 bases). Between the trimmed V and J ends, which lost 4 bases and 6 bases, there was a span of 13 bases. This CDR3 has 14 amino acids. Germline CDR1 is SGHNT and CDR2 is YYREEE (reference sequence). DNA for the CDR3: TGTGCCAGCAGCCTTAGGGGTGGCGCCGGGGAGCTGTTTTTT. Its translation: CASSLRGGAGELFF. Variable domain in full (rest from reference TRBV5-4 and TRBJ2-2): ETGVTQSPTHLIKTRGQQVTLRCSSQSGHNTVSWYQQALGQGPQFIFQYYREEENGRGNFPPRFSGLQFPNYSSELNVNALELDDSALYLCASSLRGGAGELFFGEGSRLTVL.

This sequence joins TRBV24-1 and TRBJ1-4; D is unresolved. This CDR3 is 15 amino acids long. Trimming cost V 3 bases and J 8 bases, with 15 bases left between them. Germline CDR1 reads KGHDR; CDR2 reads SFDVKD. The CDR3 DNA is TGTGCCACCAGTGATAGTCGAGGGAGCGGGGAAAAACTGTTTTTT. It translates to CATSDSRGSGEKLFF.

The J gene is TRBJ2-7, the V gene TRBV3-1 (or the pseudogene TRBV3-2); D gene uncertain. This CDR3 is 16 amino acids long. V lost 1 base and J lost 1, with 14 bases in between. Germline V gene lookup returns CDR1 LGHDT and CDR2 YNNKEL (reference sequence). The CDR3 coding sequence is TGTGCCAGCAGCCAAGCGACGATTCAGAGGTCCTACGAGCAGTACTTC. It specifies CASSQATIQRSYEQYF.